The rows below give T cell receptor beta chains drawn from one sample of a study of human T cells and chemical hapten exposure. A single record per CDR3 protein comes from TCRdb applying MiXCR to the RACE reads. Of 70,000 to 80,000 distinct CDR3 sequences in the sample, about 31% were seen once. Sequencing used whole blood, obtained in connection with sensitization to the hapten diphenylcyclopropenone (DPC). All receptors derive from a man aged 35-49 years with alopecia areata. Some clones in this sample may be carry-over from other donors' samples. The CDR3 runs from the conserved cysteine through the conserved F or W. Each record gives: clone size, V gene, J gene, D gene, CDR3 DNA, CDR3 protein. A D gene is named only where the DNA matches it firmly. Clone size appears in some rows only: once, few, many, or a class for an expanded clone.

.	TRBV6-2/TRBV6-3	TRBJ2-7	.	TGTGCCAGCAGTGGGACGGAGGGGGGGGCATCCTACGAGCAGTACTTC	CASSGTEGGASYEQYF
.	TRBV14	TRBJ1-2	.	TGTGCCAGCAGCCAAGCCGGGGGGCTCCACTATGGCTACACCTTC	CASSQAGGLHYGYTF
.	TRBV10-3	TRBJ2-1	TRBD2	TGTGCCATCACTGTCTCCCGGGACTATACCTACAATGAGCAGTTCTTC	CAITVSRDYTYNEQFF
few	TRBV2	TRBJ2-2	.	TGTGCCAGCAGAATCACACGGGGGAACACCGGGGAGCTGTTTTTT	CASRITRGNTGELFF
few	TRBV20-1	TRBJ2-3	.	TGCAGTGGAAGGGATCCTAGCACAGATACGCAGTATTTT	CSGRDPSTDTQYF
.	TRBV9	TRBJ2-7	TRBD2	TGTGCCAGCAGCACCCGACTAGCTTCCTACGAGCAGTACTTC	CASSTRLASYEQYF
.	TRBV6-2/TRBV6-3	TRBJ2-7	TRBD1	TGTGCCAGCAGTGACAGGGACGAGCAGTACTTC	CASSDRDEQYF
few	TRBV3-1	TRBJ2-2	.	TGTGCCAGCAGCCAAGCGGGACCCTCCACCGGGGAGCTGTTTTTT	CASSQAGPSTGELFF
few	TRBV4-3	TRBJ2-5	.	TGCGCCAGCAGCCAAGGAGCCGCGGGACGGCAAGAGACCCAGTACTTC	CASSQGAAGRQETQYF
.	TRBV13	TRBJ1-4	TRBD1	TGTGCCAGCAGCTACAGGGGGATGAATGAAAAACTGTTTTTT	CASSYRGMNEKLFF
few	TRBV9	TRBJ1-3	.	TGTGCCAGCAGCGTAGGGGTACAGGCTTCTGGAAACACCATATATTTT	CASSVGVQASGNTIYF
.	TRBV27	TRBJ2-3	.	TGTGCCAGCAGTCAGCGCGGGACAGTCATCGCAGATACGCAGTATTTT	CASSQRGTVIADTQYF
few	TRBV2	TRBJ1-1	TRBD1	TGTGCCAGCAGCCTGACAGGGATTGAAGCTTTCTTT	CASSLTGIEAFF
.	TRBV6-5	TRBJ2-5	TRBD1	TGTGCCACCTCCAGAGGGACAGTACAAGAGACCCAGTACTTC	CATSRGTVQETQYF
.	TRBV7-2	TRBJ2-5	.	TGTGCCAGCAGCTTAGTACCTAACCCTCAAGAGACCCAGTACTTC	CASSLVPNPQETQYF
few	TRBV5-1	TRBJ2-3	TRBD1	TGCGCCAGCAGCTTGGCCGCGACAGGGGGCACAGATACGCAGTATTTT	CASSLAATGGTDTQYF
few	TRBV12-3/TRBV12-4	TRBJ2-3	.	TGTGCCAGCAGTTTTGCGCTGCCCACAGATACGCAGTATTTT	CASSFALPTDTQYF
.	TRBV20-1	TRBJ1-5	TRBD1	TGCAGTGCTACTAAATCGACAGGGGGCCTTGGCAATCAGCCCCAGCATTTT	CSATKSTGGLGNQPQHF